The clone carrying this TCR beta chain was counted only a few times. What it binds is unknown. The libraries were made with immunoSEQ v3.0 at survey level. Sequencing was designed to cover 40,000-50,000 T-cell genomes in each sample. TCRdb keeps only in-frame clones here, not all; method: immunoSEQ multiplex PCR. The sample carries over 35,000 clones, about 94% recorded once. Each donor had at least one pre-ART and at least two post-ART PBMC samples. This entry comes from a study of long-term antiretroviral therapy in people with HIV. General study results and limits: Diversity went up after ART and still fell short of transplant donor controls.

Germline CDR1 MDHEN, CDR2 SYDVKM. This CDR3 spans 15 amino acids. Losses at the gene ends were 2 bases for V and 2 bases for J; bases not matched to a gene: 2. This TCR derives from a man aged 25-45 years with HIV. V is TRBV28 and J is TRBJ2-3; 9 bases align to TRBD2. Sequences were derived from unsorted PBMCs, sampled around 9 years after starting antiretroviral therapy. The CDR3 coding sequence is TGTGCCAGCAGTTTAGCGGGGGGGCACACAGATACGCAGTATTTT. It encodes CASSLAGGHTDTQYF.